The present T cell receptor beta chain was sequenced within a study of blood T cell repertoires in COVID-19. The wider study: Whether acute or convalescent, the COVID-19 samples came from the United States, Italy and Spain.

In the source study's methods: Reference gene primer amplification in the assay estimated nucleated cell counts. Generated by immunoSEQ multiplex PCR, the TCRdb table keeps only in-frame clones and is missing some. The DNA was the basis for D and trimming; V, J and clone size are from that table. The sample carries 200,000 or so clones, around 86% recorded once. Unmatched junction bases numbered 15, after V lost 3 bases and J lost 8 bases. This CDR3 has 17 amino acids. Germline V lookup: CDR1 KGHSH, CDR2 LQKENI. This TCR derives from a man aged 55 to 70 with acute or convalescent COVID-19. This sequence joins TRBV18 and TRBJ1-2; 10 nucleotides line up with TRBD1. Sequencing was carried out using peripheral blood. The CDR3 is CASSPSGTGVYSQGYTF. Here the CDR3 DNA reads TGTGCCAGCTCACCCTCCGGGACAGGGGTGTATTCGCAAGGCTACACCTTC. The full variable domain, completed using reference TRBV18 and TRBJ1-2, is NAGVMQNPRHLVRRRGQEARLRCSPMKGHSHVYWYRQLPEEGLKFMVYLQKENIIDESGMPKERFSAEFPKEGPSILRIQQVVRGDSAAYFCASSPSGTGVYSQGYTFGSGTRLTVV.